The next 18 T cell receptor beta chains were all read from a single sample in a study of OX40 agonist ivuxolimab in advanced cancers. Assay: immunoSEQ multiplex PCR; the TCRdb copy retains only in-frame clones and omits some. The table lists more than 35,000 clones, around 83% of them singletons. The starting material was CD4+ or CD8+ T cells sorted from blood, obtained in a trial of the OX40 agonist ivuxolimab. These receptors originate from an adult with an advanced solid tumor such as melanoma, head and neck, liver or kidney cancer.

The rearrangement uses TRBV4-1 and TRBJ1-2; D remains ambiguous. This CDR3 spans 12 amino acids. CDR1 and CDR2 from the germline V gene are MGHRA and YSYEKL. Trimming cost V 0 bases and J 8 bases, with 7 bases left between them. The CDR3 is CASSQEKWGYTF. CDR3 sequence (DNA): TGCGCCAGCAGCCAAGAAAAGTGGGGCTACACCTTC.

The chain couples TRBV28 to TRBJ1-5, with TRBD1 as a possible D gene (6 bases). Trimming left V 6 bases short and J 7 bases short, with 28 bases between. The CDR3 sequence is 18 residues long. Germline V CDR1 and CDR2: MDHEN, SYDVKM. CDR3 residues: CASSPSPGLGTLDQPQHF. The CDR3 bases are TGTGCCAGCAGCCCTAGCCCCGGTTTGGGGACATTGGACCAGCCCCAGCATTTT.

The V call is TRBV7-2, the J call TRBJ1-1; D unclear. V gave up 5 bases and J gave up 1 base, with 14 bases separating them. Germline CDR1 is SGHTA and CDR2 is FQGNSA. This CDR3 comprises 15 residues. The CDR3 loop reads CASSTAPQPNTEAFF. DNA for the CDR3: TGTGCCAGCAGCACCGCGCCTCAACCGAACACTGAAGCTTTCTTT.

The chain joins TRBV27 to TRBJ1-6; the match to TRBD1 covers 7 bases. Germline V lookup: CDR1 MNHEY, CDR2 SMNVEV (reference sequence). Losses at the gene ends were 11 bases for V and 7 bases for J; bases not matched to a gene: 8. The CDR3 length is 13 residues. The CDR3 protein is CAPGTGQNSPLHF. The CDR3 DNA sequence: TGTGCCCCAGGGACGGGACAGAATTCACCCCTCCACTTT.

The J gene is TRBJ1-6, the V gene TRBV7-9; 8 bases line up with TRBD1. Trimming took 1 base from V and 7 from J; bases not matched to a gene: 6. Germline CDR1 SEHNR, CDR2 FQNEAQ (reference sequence). This CDR3 region has 16 residues. CDR3 DNA: TGTGCCAGCAGCTTAGGACAGGGGTTTCGAAATTCACCCCTCCACTTT. This gives the protein CASSLGQGFRNSPLHF. The full variable domain, with the rest looked up from reference TRBV7-9 and TRBJ1-6, is DTGVSQNPRHKITKRGQNVTFRCDPISEHNRLYWYRQTLGQGPEFLTYFQNEAQLEKSRLLSDRFSAERPKGSFSTLEIQRTEQGDSAMYLCASSLGQGFRNSPLHFGNGTRLTVT.

V gene TRBV30 combines with J gene TRBJ1-3; D is unresolved. The germline V gene has CDR1 GTSNPN and CDR2 SVGIG (reference sequence). The germline V and J ends were trimmed by 4 bases and 0 bases, with 7 bases remaining between them. This CDR3 spans 13 amino acids. CDR3 residues: CAWTRNSGNTIYF. The CDR3 DNA follows: TGTGCCTGGACGAGGAACTCTGGAAACACCATATATTTT.

V gene TRBV7-2 combines with J gene TRBJ2-1; D gene uncertain. This CDR3 has 14 residues. Germline CDR1 reads SGHTA; CDR2 reads FQGNSA. The V end was cut by 2 bases, the J end by 8 bases, with 13 bases between. The chain's CDR3 is CASSLSFWLHEQFF. The CDR3 nucleotides read TGTGCCAGCAGCTTAAGCTTCTGGCTCCATGAGCAGTTCTTC.

V and J are TRBV9 and TRBJ2-2; no definite D call. Trimming cost V 0 bases and J 1 base, with 10 bases left between them. The CDR3 length is 16 residues. Germline lookup yields CDR1 SGDLS and CDR2 YYNGEE. CDR3: CASSVDGALNTGELFF. CDR3 bases: TGTGCCAGCAGCGTAGATGGAGCCTTGAACACCGGGGAGCTGTTTTTT.

In its sample, this clone was seen once. The chain combines TRBV7-9 with TRBJ2-1, with TRBD1 matching over 7 bases. Germline V gene data show CDR1 as SEHNR and CDR2 as FQNEAQ (reference sequence). The CDR3 length is 14 residues. V was pared by 5 bases and J by 5 bases, with 6 bases of the junction left unmatched. Here the CDR3 DNA reads TGTGCCAGCAGCGCCGGGACAGTGAACAATGAGCAGTTCTTC. It is translated as CASSAGTVNNEQFF. The whole variable domain, filled in from reference TRBV7-9 and TRBJ2-1, reads DTGVSQNPRHKITKRGQNVTFRCDPISEHNRLYWYRQTLGQGPEFLTYFQNEAQLEKSRLLSDRFSAERPKGSFSTLEIQRTEQGDSAMYLCASSAGTVNNEQFFGPGTRLTVL.

The rearrangement joins TRBV25-1 to TRBJ1-1, with no clear D. The germline V and J ends were trimmed by 4 bases and 6 bases, with 9 bases remaining between them. Germline loops: CDR1 MGHDK, CDR2 SYGVNS. The CDR3 is made up of 12 amino acids. CDR3 in amino acids: CASSGGTPEAFF. The CDR3 DNA is TGTGCCAGCAGTGGGGGAACCCCTGAAGCTTTCTTT.

This chain links TRBV27 with TRBJ1-1; D is undetermined. Germline CDR1 and CDR2: MNHEY and SMNVEV (reference sequence). V lost 5 bases to trimming and J lost 2 bases, with 12 bases between them. CDR3 length equals 14 residues. CDR3 sequence: CASSPLAGNTEAFF. As DNA, the CDR3 is TGTGCCAGCAGTCCCCTGGCAGGAAACACTGAAGCTTTCTTT.

The chain joins TRBV15 to TRBJ2-7; 7 positions match TRBD2. The CDR3 loop spans 16 amino acids. Per the germline V gene, CDR1 is LNHNV and CDR2 is YYDKDF (reference sequence). Trimming took 6 bases from V and 0 from J; bases not matched to a gene: 11. CDR3 nucleotides: TGTGCCACCAGTCTGGGGGGGACTTACAGCTCCTACGAGCAGTACTTC. Amino acids: CATSLGGTYSSYEQYF.

The CDR3, as DNA: TGTGCCGGAGGTGGGGGGACAGGGAGAAATTCACCCCTCCACTTT. Residues: CAGGGGTGRNSPLHF. The chain links TRBV2 to TRBJ1-6, with TRBD1 matching over 9 bases. The CDR3 is made up of 15 amino acids. Per the germline V gene, CDR1 is SNHLY and CDR2 is FYNNEI. The J segment lost 7 bases and the V segment lost 11 bases, leaving 12 bases of the junction unmatched.

CDR3: CSARDLAFF. CDR3 coding DNA: TGCAGTGCTAGAGATTTGGCTTTCTTT. This rearrangement joins TRBV20-1 to TRBJ1-1; D is unclear. CDR1 is DFQATT and CDR2 is SNEGSKA in the germline V gene (reference sequence). The CDR3 runs 9 residues. V shed 0 bases and J shed 11 bases, with 4 bases lying between them.

The chain has TRBV10-3 and TRBJ2-7, with no clear D. Germline V CDR1 and CDR2: ENHRY, SYGVKD. Trimming stripped 6 bases from V and 0 bases from J, with 6 bases between. The CDR3 is made up of 12 amino acids. CDR3 nucleotides: TGTGCCATCAGATCTACCTCCTACGAGCAGTACTTC. Its protein is CAIRSTSYEQYF.

This rearrangement joins TRBV6-5 to TRBJ2-7; tentatively, D is TRBD1 (6 bases). Trimming took 6 bases from V and 3 from J, leaving 18 bases between them. Germline V gene sequence: CDR1 MNHEY, CDR2 SVGAGI. The CDR3 contains 15 residues. The CDR3 loop reads CASRLDGTIYYEQYF. The CDR3 bases are TGTGCCAGCAGACTAGATGGGACAATTTACTACGAGCAGTACTTC.

V usage is TRBV4-1 and J usage is TRBJ1-5; perhaps TRBD1 as D (6 bases). The germline V and J ends were trimmed by 0 bases and 6 bases, with 18 bases remaining between them. Per the germline V gene, CDR1 is MGHRA and CDR2 is YSYEKL. This CDR3 is built from 17 residues. CDR3 amino acids: CASSQDGTGASTQPQHF. The CDR3 DNA is TGCGCCAGCAGCCAAGACGGCACGGGGGCCTCGACTCAGCCCCAGCATTTT.

The CDR3 region is CASSLEPGTYEQYF. CDR3 coding DNA: TGCGCCAGCAGCTTGGAGCCGGGGACCTACGAGCAGTACTTC. V and J are TRBV5-1 and TRBJ2-7; D perhaps matches TRBD2 (5 bases). Per the germline V gene, CDR1 is SGHRS and CDR2 is YFSETQ. Trimming pared 0 bases from V and 2 bases from J, leaving 9 bases between. The CDR3 extends over 14 amino acids.